This T cell receptor beta chain was obtained from a study of blood T cell repertoires in COVID-19. Study in general: In each case, the material was cDNA or gDNA derived from T cells, B-cell-depleted T cells, or PBMCs.

Methods used by the authors: For nucleated cells, counts were estimated from reference gene primer amplification. The data were produced by immunoSEQ multiplex PCR, yet TCRdb's version contains in-frame clones alone and is incomplete. Clone size and the V and J calls come from that table; the DNA yielded D and trimming. This sample has 120,000 to 150,000 clones, with about 85% found just once. With V trimmed by 4 bases and J by 6 bases, 12 bases remained unmatched. Germline loops: CDR1 LNHDA, CDR2 SQIVND (reference sequence). The CDR3 length is 15 residues. Sequenced input: peripheral blood. The chain couples TRBV19 to TRBJ2-7; 7 bases agree with TRBD1. The TCR was taken from a human donor in a cohort sampled during active COVID-19. Here the CDR3 reads CASSTLEGAAVEQYF. CDR3 DNA: TGTGCCAGTAGTACCCTTGAGGGGGCGGCGGTCGAGCAGTACTTC.